These 28 T cell receptor beta chains were sequenced from one sample in a study of T cell responses to AZD1222 COVID-19 vaccine. Generated by immunoSEQ multiplex PCR, the TCRdb table keeps only in-frame clones and is missing some. The repertoire holds about 130,000 clones, with around 89% as singletons. The specimen was peripheral blood, collected on day 0 of AZD1222 vaccination. Receptor source: an adult in good health.

The V call is TRBV3-1 (or the pseudogene TRBV3-2), the J call TRBJ2-1, with D unclear. Germline CDR1 reads LGHDT; CDR2 reads YNNKEL (reference sequence). The CDR3 runs 14 residues. Trimming left V 0 bases short and J 11 bases short, with 14 bases between. This chain's CDR3 is CASSQESVPMQQFF. The DNA for the CDR3 is TGTGCCAGCAGCCAAGAAAGTGTCCCTATGCAGCAGTTCTTC.

The chain couples TRBV11-2 to TRBJ2-1, with 11 bases matching TRBD1. The germline CDR1 and CDR2 sequences are SGHAT and FQNNGV. V shed 3 bases, J shed 2 bases, and the junction held 3 bases outside the gene matches. This CDR3 comprises 16 residues. CDR3 in DNA: TGTGCCAGCAGCTTTCGGACAGGGGGCACCTACAATGAGCAGTTCTTC. Encoded protein: CASSFRTGGTYNEQFF.

This chain links TRBV4-2 with TRBJ2-7, with D perhaps matching TRBD1 or TRBD2 (6 bases each). The CDR3 consists of 16 residues. The V end lost 1 base, the J end lost 4 bases, and 17 bases lay between the germline ends. Germline V gene lookup returns CDR1 LGHNA and CDR2 YNFKEQ. The CDR3 sequence is CASSQGTVGGLYEQYF. The CDR3 DNA reads TGTGCCAGCAGCCAAGGTACTGTAGGGGGGTTATACGAGCAGTACTTC.

The chain couples TRBV15 to TRBJ1-6; a possible D gene is TRBD1 (6 bases). The CDR3 covers 14 residues. CDR1 and CDR2 (germline): LNHNV, YYDKDF (reference sequence). Trimming shortened V by 5 bases and J by 6 bases, and 11 bases separated the two germline ends. CDR3 amino acids: CATSWGASNSPLHF. In DNA, the CDR3 is TGTGCCACCAGCTGGGGGGCGTCTAATTCACCCCTCCACTTT.

The gene calls are TRBV2 and TRBJ2-1; TRBD1 matches 7 bases. From germline, CDR1 is SNHLY and CDR2 FYNNEI. The ends lost 3 bases at V and 12 bases at J; junction bases unmatched: 8. This CDR3 has 13 amino acids. The CDR3 reads CASSDAGTELQFF. In DNA form, the CDR3 reads TGTGCCAGCAGTGATGCTGGGACAGAGCTGCAGTTCTTC. Drawing the rest from reference TRBV2 and TRBJ2-1, the complete variable domain is EPEVTQTPSHQVTQMGQEVILRCVPISNHLYFYWYRQILGQKVEFLVSFYNNEISEKSEIFDDQFSVERPDGSNFTLKIRSTKLEDSAMYFCASSDAGTELQFFGPGTRLTVL.

The chain combines TRBV7-2 with TRBJ1-1, with D unresolved. This CDR3 has 13 amino acids. V shed 1 base and J shed 6 bases, with 9 bases lying between them. Germline CDR1 and CDR2: SGHTA and FQGNSA. CDR3 sequence (DNA): TGTGCCAGCAGCTTAGACAGCGTCGCTGAAGCTTTCTTT. Amino acid sequence: CASSLDSVAEAFF.

This clone was recorded only once. The chain uses TRBV11-2 and TRBJ1-2; 7 nucleotides line up with TRBD1. Unmatched junction bases numbered 5, after V lost 2 bases and J lost 2 bases. Germline V gene data show CDR1 as SGHAT and CDR2 as FQNNGV. CDR3 length: 15 amino acids. The DNA for the CDR3 is TGTGCCAGCAGCTTAATGACAGGGTCCAACTATGGCTACACCTTC. This gives the protein CASSLMTGSNYGYTF.

This clone is medium-sized (0.01 to 0.1%) in the sample. This sequence joins TRBV4-3 and TRBJ2-7; the match to TRBD2 covers 7 bases. Germline-derived CDR1 and CDR2 are LGHNA and YSLEER. V was clipped by 1 base and J by 6 bases; unmatched bases: 15. CDR3 length equals 17 residues. CDR3 sequence reads: CASSQVMWEGPGGEQYF. As DNA, the CDR3 is TGCGCCAGCAGCCAAGTAATGTGGGAGGGCCCGGGGGGCGAGCAGTACTTC.

The chain couples TRBV19 to TRBJ2-1; 9 nucleotides align to TRBD2. This CDR3 contains 15 residues. Germline CDR1 LNHDA, CDR2 SQIVND (reference sequence). Trimming at V came to 4 bases and at J to 1 base, leaving 2 bases not matched to a gene. The chain's CDR3 is CASSTTSGSYNEQFF. In DNA, the CDR3 is TGTGCCAGTAGTACCACTAGCGGGTCCTACAATGAGCAGTTCTTC.

This chain joins TRBV28 and TRBJ1-4, with a tentative D call TRBD1 (5 bases). Trimming cost V 5 bases and J 6 bases, with 10 bases left between them. CDR1 is MDHEN, CDR2 SYDVKM, per germline. CDR3 length: 13 residues. CDR3 DNA: TGTGCCAGCAGTGCAGGGTCGGATGAAAAACTGTTTTTT. It translates to CASSAGSDEKLFF.

This clone turned up a few times. The rearrangement links TRBV2 to TRBJ1-1, with D tentatively TRBD1 (5 bases). The CDR3 covers 18 residues. V was cut by 3 bases and J by 4 bases, with 24 bases left in between. Germline V gene sequence: CDR1 SNHLY, CDR2 FYNNEI. The CDR3 loop reads CASSDPRLGGTPSTEAFF. In nucleotides, the CDR3 is TGTGCCAGCAGTGACCCGAGGTTGGGGGGAACTCCCAGCACTGAAGCTTTCTTT.

This clone was observed once. V and J are TRBV5-1 and TRBJ2-7; perhaps D is TRBD1 or TRBD2 (5 bases each). V dropped 2 bases and J dropped 1 base, with 10 bases sitting between them. The CDR3 sequence is 14 residues long. Germline CDR1 reads SGHRS; CDR2 reads YFSETQ. The CDR3 DNA sequence: TGCGCCAGCAGCTTCGGGACCGGATCCTACGAGCAGTACTTC. This codes for CASSFGTGSYEQYF. The complete variable domain, with remaining parts taken from reference TRBV5-1 and TRBJ2-7, reads KAGVTQTPRYLIKTRGQQVTLSCSPISGHRSVSWYQQTPGQGLQFLFEYFSETQRNKGNFPGRFSGRQFSNSRSEMNVSTLELGDSALYLCASSFGTGSYEQYFGPGTRLTVT.

The chain employs TRBV18 and TRBJ2-3, with D perhaps given as TRBD1 or TRBD2 (5 bases each). Germline CDR1 and CDR2: KGHSH and LQKENI. The CDR3 consists of 15 residues. V was trimmed by 3 bases and J by 2 bases, leaving 12 bases between them. The CDR3 sequence: CASSPASGHTDTQYF. The CDR3 DNA reads TGTGCCAGCTCACCGGCGAGCGGACACACAGATACGCAGTATTTT.

The V gene is TRBV30, the J gene TRBJ2-7; D may match TRBD1 or TRBD2 (5 bases each). Germline V CDR1 and CDR2: GTSNPN, SVGIG (reference sequence). V was clipped by 4 bases and J by 8 bases, with 18 bases between them. The length of the CDR3 is 13 residues. The CDR3 region has the DNA TGTGCCTGGACGGAAGGGACCCTACGACAGCAGTACTTC. Protein: CAWTEGTLRQQYF.

The chain uses TRBV28 and TRBJ2-4; the match to TRBD1 covers 9 bases. The CDR3 consists of 16 residues. The V gene end was trimmed by 4 bases and the J gene end by 5 bases; junction bases not matched to a gene: 9. The germline gives CDR1 MDHEN, CDR2 SYDVKM. The CDR3 DNA reads as TGTGCCAGCAGTTCCTCGGGACAGGGATACGAAAACATTCAGTACTTC. Its translation: CASSSSGQGYENIQYF.

The gene calls are TRBV5-1 and TRBJ2-5, with no clear D. The germline V gene has CDR1 SGHRS and CDR2 YFSETQ. The V and J ends lost 0 bases and 0 bases respectively, with 9 bases between them. The CDR3 totals 15 residues. The CDR3: CASSLGLEYQETQYF. In DNA form, the CDR3 reads TGCGCCAGCAGCTTGGGGCTCGAGTACCAAGAGACCCAGTACTTC. The entire variable domain, with the rest obtained from reference TRBV5-1 and TRBJ2-5, is as follows: KAGVTQTPRYLIKTRGQQVTLSCSPISGHRSVSWYQQTPGQGLQFLFEYFSETQRNKGNFPGRFSGRQFSNSRSEMNVSTLELGDSALYLCASSLGLEYQETQYFGPGTRLLVL.

V gene TRBV5-4 combines with J gene TRBJ1-2; D might be TRBD1 (6 bases). V dropped 2 bases and J dropped 5 bases, with 10 bases sitting between them. Germline values: CDR1 SGHNT, CDR2 YYREEE (reference sequence). This CDR3 contains 13 residues. This CDR3 is CASSFEGGYGYTF. In DNA, the CDR3 is TGTGCCAGCAGCTTCGAGGGGGGGTATGGCTACACCTTC.

The chain joins TRBV19 to TRBJ2-1, with a tentative D call TRBD2 (5 bases). Germline CDR1 reads LNHDA; CDR2 reads SQIVND (reference sequence). V was shortened by 5 bases and J by 2 bases, with 10 bases between the two germline ends. The CDR3 spans 14 residues. The CDR3 region is CASSLGRAYNEQFF. The CDR3 nucleotides read TGTGCCAGTAGTCTAGGGAGAGCCTACAATGAGCAGTTCTTC.

The chain is built from TRBV24-1 and TRBJ2-1; 9 nucleotides match TRBD1. Trimming at V came to 4 bases and at J to 3 bases, leaving 6 bases not matched to a gene. Germline CDR1 KGHDR, CDR2 SFDVKD. The CDR3 is 16 residues long. CDR3 sequence (DNA): TGTGCCACCAGTGAGCCCGGGGGACAGGGCTACAATGAGCAGTTCTTC. Protein product: CATSEPGGQGYNEQFF.

The sample holds one count of this clone. The genes are TRBV5-1 and TRBJ1-3; the match to TRBD1 covers 9 bases. After removal of 4 bases from V and 8 bases from J, the junction contained 4 bases not matched to a gene. The CDR3 loop spans 13 amino acids. Germline assignment: CDR1 SGHRS and CDR2 YFSETQ. Here the CDR3 reads CASSTRQGDTIYF. As DNA, the CDR3 is TGCGCCAGCAGCACACGACAGGGGGACACCATATATTTT. The full variable domain, completed using reference TRBV5-1 and TRBJ1-3, is KAGVTQTPRYLIKTRGQQVTLSCSPISGHRSVSWYQQTPGQGLQFLFEYFSETQRNKGNFPGRFSGRQFSNSRSEMNVSTLELGDSALYLCASSTRQGDTIYFGEGSWLTVV.

The rearrangement uses TRBV7-9 and TRBJ2-3, with D tentatively TRBD2 (6 bases). This CDR3 region has 14 residues. The V end lost 0 bases, the J end lost 4 bases, and 8 bases lay between the germline ends. Looked up from germline, CDR1 is SEHNR and CDR2 is FQNEAQ (reference sequence). The DNA for the CDR3 is TGTGCCAGCAGCTTAGCGATAGCGGCAGATACGCAGTATTTT. Translating gives CASSLAIAADTQYF.

The chain joins TRBV29-1 to TRBJ2-3, with 8 bases aligning to TRBD1. The CDR3 runs 12 residues. Trimming at V came to 7 bases and at J to 4 bases, leaving 4 bases not matched to a gene. Germline V gives CDR1 SQVTM, CDR2 ANQGSEA. The DNA of the CDR3 is TGCAGCGGGGCAGGGGGCGCAGATACGCAGTATTTT. Residues: CSGAGGADTQYF.

The chain links TRBV30 to TRBJ1-6, with D maybe TRBD1 (5 bases). This CDR3 is built from 15 residues. The germline V gene encodes CDR1 GTSNPN and CDR2 SVGIG (reference sequence). V lost 2 bases and J lost 1, with 9 bases in between. CDR3 sequence reads: CAWSSGRSYNSPLHF. CDR3 sequence (DNA): TGTGCCTGGAGTTCAGGGAGATCCTATAATTCACCCCTCCACTTT.

The chain combines TRBV27 with TRBJ2-7; the match to TRBD2 covers 9 bases. The CDR3 extends over 14 amino acids. J gave up 3 bases and V 5 bases, and 5 bases lay outside the gene matches. CDR1 and CDR2 from the germline V gene are MNHEY and SMNVEV (reference sequence). CDR3 sequence (DNA): TGTGCCAGCAGTATTACTAGCGGGTACTACGAGCAGTACTTC. Translation: CASSITSGYYEQYF.

V and J are TRBV5-5 and TRBJ2-5; 11 bases agree with TRBD1. Trimming at V came to 4 bases and at J to 5 bases, leaving 7 bases not matched to a gene. The CDR3 sequence is 15 residues long. In germline, CDR1 is SGHKS, CDR2 YYEKEE (reference sequence). This CDR3 reads CASSIGTGGWETQYF. The CDR3 nucleotides are TGTGCCAGCAGCATTGGGACAGGGGGGTGGGAGACCCAGTACTTC.

The rearrangement joins TRBV9 to TRBJ2-1; 9 bases align to TRBD2. Trimming removed 5 bases from V and 7 bases from J; junction bases left unmatched: 10. Germline V gene data show CDR1 as SGDLS and CDR2 as YYNGEE. The CDR3 totals 15 residues. CDR3 sequence: CASSLAGTPTNEQFF. The CDR3 region has the DNA TGTGCCAGCAGTCTAGCGGGAACGCCTACAAATGAGCAGTTCTTC. Full variable domain (rest looked up from reference TRBV9 and TRBJ2-1): DSGVTQTPKHLITATGQRVTLRCSPRSGDLSVYWYQQSLDQGLQFLIQYYNGEERAKGNILERFSAQQFPDLHSELNLSSLELGDSALYFCASSLAGTPTNEQFFGPGTRLTVL.

The chain combines TRBV4-3 with TRBJ1-5; D gene ambiguous. The CDR3 is made up of 16 amino acids. CDR1 LGHNA and CDR2 YSLEER come from the germline V gene. V was shortened by 0 bases and J by 3 bases, with 12 bases between the two germline ends. The CDR3 sequence is CASSQDLEQFNQPQHF. The CDR3 DNA sequence: TGCGCCAGCAGCCAAGATCTGGAACAGTTCAATCAGCCCCAGCATTTT.

The chain has TRBV6-5 and TRBJ2-2; 9 nucleotides align to TRBD2. Germline V gene data show CDR1 as MNHEY and CDR2 as SVGAGI. J lost 5 bases, V lost 6 bases, and 7 bases had no gene match. The CDR3 consists of 15 residues. CDR3 amino acids: CASRIEAGGTGELFF. In nucleotides, the CDR3 is TGTGCCAGCAGGATAGAAGCGGGGGGTACCGGGGAGCTGTTTTTT.